A single TCR beta chain is shown here with its context. The entry originates in a study of shared clonotypes between healthy human individuals. V gave up 6 bases and J gave up 3 bases, with 21 bases separating them. Germline CDR1 and CDR2: WSHSY and SAAADI. The CDR3 runs 16 residues. Some clones are missing from TCRdb's copy, which holds only in-frame ones; the method was immunoSEQ multiplex PCR. In the table there are about 470,000 clones, around 79% of which are singletons. The rearrangement uses TRBV10-2 and TRBJ2-7; tentative D call: TRBD1 (6 bases). The clonotype originates from a woman in her 40s in good health. Some clones in this sample may be carry-over from other donors' samples. Sequencing input: PBMCs. Here the CDR3 reads CASRKGVQGALYEQYF. The CDR3 DNA is TGCGCCAGCAGGAAGGGTGTACAGGGAGCCCTCTACGAGCAGTACTTC.